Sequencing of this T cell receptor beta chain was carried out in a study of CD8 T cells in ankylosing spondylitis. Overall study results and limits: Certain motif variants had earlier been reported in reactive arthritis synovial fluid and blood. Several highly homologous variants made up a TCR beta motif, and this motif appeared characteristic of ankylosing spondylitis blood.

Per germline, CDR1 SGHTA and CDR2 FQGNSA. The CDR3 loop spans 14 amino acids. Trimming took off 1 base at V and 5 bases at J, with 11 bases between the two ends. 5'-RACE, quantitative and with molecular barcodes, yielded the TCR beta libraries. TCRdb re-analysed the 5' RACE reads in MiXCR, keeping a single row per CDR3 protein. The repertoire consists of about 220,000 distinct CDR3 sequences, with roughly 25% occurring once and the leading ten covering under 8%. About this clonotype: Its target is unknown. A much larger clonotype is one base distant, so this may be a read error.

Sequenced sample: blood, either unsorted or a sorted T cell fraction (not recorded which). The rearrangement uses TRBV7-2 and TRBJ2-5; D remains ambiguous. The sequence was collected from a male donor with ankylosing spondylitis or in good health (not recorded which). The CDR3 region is CASSLETAHETQYF. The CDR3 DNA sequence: TGTGCCAGCAGCTTAGAGACGGCTCACGAGACCCAGTACTTC.